The source of this T cell receptor (beta chain) is a study of T cells in Graves' hyperthyroidism and ophthalmopathy. TCR beta CDR3 region amplification was performed from RNA transcripts. The HTBI primer set was used in a first-round RT-PCR of the TCR CDR3. From the multiplex PCR reads, TCRdb called clonotypes with MiXCR, one entry per CDR3 protein. This sample yields hundreds of thousands of distinct CDR3 sequences, of which approximately 18% are seen a single time; about 40% belongs to the top ten. This clonotype came up a few times. CDR3 length equals 12 residues. The junction had 1 base not matched to a gene; V was cut back by 8 bases and J by 2 bases. Looked up from germline, CDR1 is DFQATT and CDR2 is SNEGSKA (reference sequence). Exclusion of a patient resulted from uncontrolled infection, other autoimmune disease, pregnancy or lactation.

The J gene is TRBJ1-5, the V gene TRBV20-1; 9 bases fit TRBD1. Specimen: blood. This clonotype was sampled from a man over 45 with Graves' ophthalmopathy. CDR3 in amino acids: CSWDRGNQPQHF. The CDR3 DNA is TGCAGTTGGGACAGGGGCAATCAGCCCCAGCATTTT.